The clone carrying this T cell receptor (beta chain) was picked up a small number of times. The data belong to a study of blood T cell repertoires in COVID-19. Study at large: T cells, B-cell-depleted T cells, or PBMCs provided the cDNA or gDNA that served as material.

Authors' data handling: Amplification of reference gene primers was used by the study to estimate nucleated cell counts. Repertoires were generated with immunoSEQ multiplex PCR, while TCRdb's copy carries only in-frame clones and drops some. The V and J calls and the clone size are those of that table, but D and trimming were determined from the DNA. This sample has about 210,000 clones, with 70% to 90% found just once. The V and J ends lost 0 bases and 8 bases respectively, with 11 bases between them. Germline CDR1 SGHKS, CDR2 YYEKEE (reference sequence). The CDR3 runs to 14 residues. The age range of participants was 18 to 89 years, with residence in under 30 US areas. Two consecutive negative NP/OP PCR tests, clearance, or resolved symptoms defined Cohort 3 recovery.

This chain connects TRBV5-5 to TRBJ2-2; no clear D gene. The sequence derives from a man aged 30-40 years who had recovered from COVID-19. The sample taken for sequencing was PBMCs or T cells enriched from blood (not recorded which). CDR3 sequence (DNA): TGTGCCAGCAGCTTGGTGTTAGCCATAGGGGAGCTGTTTTTT. It is translated as CASSLVLAIGELFF.